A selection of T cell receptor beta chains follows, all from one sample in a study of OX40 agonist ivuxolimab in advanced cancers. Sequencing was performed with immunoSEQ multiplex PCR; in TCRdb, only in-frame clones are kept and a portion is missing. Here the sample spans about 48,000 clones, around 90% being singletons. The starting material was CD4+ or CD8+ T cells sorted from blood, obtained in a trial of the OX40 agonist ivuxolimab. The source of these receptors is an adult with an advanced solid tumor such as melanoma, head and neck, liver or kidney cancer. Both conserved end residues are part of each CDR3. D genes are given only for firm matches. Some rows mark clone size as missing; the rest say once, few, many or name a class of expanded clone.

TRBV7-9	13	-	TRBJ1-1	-	TGTGCCAGCAGCTTGGAGGACAGCGCGGTAGCTTTCTTT	CASSLEDSAVAFF
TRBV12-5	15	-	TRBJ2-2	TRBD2	TGTGCTAGTGGTCCGGGACTAGTTCCCACCGGGGAGCTGTTTTTT	CASGPGLVPTGELFF
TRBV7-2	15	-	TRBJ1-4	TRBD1	TGTGCCAGCAGCCTCGACAGGGGGACTAATGAAAAACTGTTTTTT	CASSLDRGTNEKLFF
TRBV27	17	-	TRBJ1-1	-	TGTGCCAGCAGTGGCTACACCGGGCCACCTGGGCGGACTGAAGCTTTCTTT	CASSGYTGPPGRTEAFF
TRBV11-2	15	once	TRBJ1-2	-	TGTGCCAGCAGCTTAGGTGGGACACCGAACTATGGCTACACCTTC	CASSLGGTPNYGYTF
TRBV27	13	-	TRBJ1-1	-	TGTGCCAGCAGTTTATGGGGGAACACTGAAGCTTTCTTT	CASSLWGNTEAFF
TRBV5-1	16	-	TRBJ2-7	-	TGCGCCAGCAGCTTGGGATGGCTTAACCTACCCTACGAGCAGTACTTC	CASSLGWLNLPYEQYF
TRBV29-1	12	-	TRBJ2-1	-	TGCAGCGTTGAAATACAGGGCTATGAGCAGTTCTTC	CSVEIQGYEQFF
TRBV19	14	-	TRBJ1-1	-	TGTGCCAGTAGTGAGGGGGTCGTGAACACTGAAGCTTTCTTT	CASSEGVVNTEAFF
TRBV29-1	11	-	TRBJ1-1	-	TGCAGCACCCTCGAGAACACTGAAGCTTTCTTT	CSTLENTEAFF
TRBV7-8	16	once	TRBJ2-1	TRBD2	TGTGCCAGCAGCCCTCCGGGAGGATTAGGGTACAATGAGCAGTTCTTC	CASSPPGGLGYNEQFF
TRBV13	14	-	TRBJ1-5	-	TGTGCCAGCAGCTTATCCCTAGGCAATCAGCCCCAGCATTTT	CASSLSLGNQPQHF
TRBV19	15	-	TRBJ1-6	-	TGTGCCAGTAGTATTGAAGACAGGCGGAATTCACCCCTCCACTTT	CASSIEDRRNSPLHF
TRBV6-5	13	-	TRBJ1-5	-	TGTGCCAGCCAAGGCGATACGAATCAGCCCCAGCATTTT	CASQGDTNQPQHF
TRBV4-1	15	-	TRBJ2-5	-	TGCGCCAGCAGCCAAGGAGGCTTGGTCCAAGAGACCCAGTACTTC	CASSQGGLVQETQYF
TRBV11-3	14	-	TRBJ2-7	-	TGTGCCAGCAGCCCCACTCTGCGGGCTGACGAGCAGTACTTC	CASSPTLRADEQYF
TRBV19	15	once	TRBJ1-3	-	TGTGCCAGTAGTAGCCCCGGGACCTCTGGAAACACCATATATTTT	CASSSPGTSGNTIYF
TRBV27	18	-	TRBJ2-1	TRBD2	TGTGCCAGCAGTTCCTCTGCTAGCGGGGGGGCCGCATACAATGAGCAGTTCTTC	CASSSSASGGAAYNEQFF
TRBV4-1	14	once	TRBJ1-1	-	TGCGCCAGCAGCCACGATGAGGGAGAATCTGAAGCTTTCTTT	CASSHDEGESEAFF
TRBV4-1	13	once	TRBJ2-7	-	TGCGCCAGCAGCCAAGCCATCTCCTACGAGCAGTACTTC	CASSQAISYEQYF
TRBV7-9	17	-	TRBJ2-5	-	TGTGCCAGCAGCTCCTCGGCCGGGACTGGCAACCAAGAGACCCAGTACTTC	CASSSSAGTGNQETQYF
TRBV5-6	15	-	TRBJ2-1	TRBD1	TGTGCCAGCAACGAGGGGACAGGCCCGTACAATGAGCAGTTCTTC	CASNEGTGPYNEQFF
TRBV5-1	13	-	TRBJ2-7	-	TGCGCCAGCAGCTTGAGTTCAGGAGGCGAGCAGTACTTC	CASSLSSGGEQYF
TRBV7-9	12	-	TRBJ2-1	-	TGTGCCAGCAGCTTAGCGGTCTACGAGCAGTTCTTC	CASSLAVYEQFF
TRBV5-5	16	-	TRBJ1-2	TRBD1	TGTGCCAGCAGCTTGACGACAGGGGGCGTGATTTATGGCTACACCTTC	CASSLTTGGVIYGYTF
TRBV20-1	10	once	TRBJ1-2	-	TGCAGTGCCAGGGTAGATGGCTACACCTTC	CSARVDGYTF
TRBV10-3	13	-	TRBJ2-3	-	TGTGCCATCACCTCGGGGTTCCCAGATACGCAGTATTTT	CAITSGFPDTQYF
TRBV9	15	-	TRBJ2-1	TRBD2	TGTGCCAGCAGCGTAGTGGCGGGGGGGTACAATGAGCAGTTCTTC	CASSVVAGGYNEQFF
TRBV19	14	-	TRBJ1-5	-	TGTGCCAGTAGTATTATAGGGGGCAATCAGCCCCAGCATTTT	CASSIIGGNQPQHF
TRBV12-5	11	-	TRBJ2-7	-	TGTGCTAGTGGTTTGGGCCCCGAGCAGTACTTC	CASGLGPEQYF
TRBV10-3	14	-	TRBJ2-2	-	TGTGCCATCAGTGAAGCAGGTAACACCGGGGAGCTGTTTTTT	CAISEAGNTGELFF
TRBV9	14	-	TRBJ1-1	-	TGTGCCAGCAGCGTAGGGGACATGGGGACTGAAGCTTTCTTT	CASSVGDMGTEAFF
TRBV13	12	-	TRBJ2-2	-	TGTGCCAGCAGCTTCAACACCGGGGAGCTGTTTTTT	CASSFNTGELFF
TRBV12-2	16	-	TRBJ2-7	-	TGTGCAAGTCGCTCACCCCTGGGGGACAGGGCGTACGAGCAGTACTTC	CASRSPLGDRAYEQYF
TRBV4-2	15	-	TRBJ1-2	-	TGTGCCAGCAGCCACCAGGACAGCATTAACTATGGCTACACCTTC	CASSHQDSINYGYTF
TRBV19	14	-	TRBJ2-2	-	TGTGCCAGTAGTCGGGACATGAACACCGGGGAGCTGTTTTTT	CASSRDMNTGELFF
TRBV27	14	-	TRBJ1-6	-	TGTGCCAGCAGTTTAAGCTCCTATAATTCACCCCTCCACTTT	CASSLSSYNSPLHF
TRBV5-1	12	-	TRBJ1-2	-	TGCGCCAGCAGCTTGGAAGACTATGGCTACACCTTC	CASSLEDYGYTF
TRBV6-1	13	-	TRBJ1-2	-	TGTGCCAGCCGGGGTGGGGCAAGCTATGGCTACACCTTC	CASRGGASYGYTF
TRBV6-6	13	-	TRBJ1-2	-	TGTGCCAGCAGTTTCGAGGGGAACTATGGCTACACCTTC	CASSFEGNYGYTF
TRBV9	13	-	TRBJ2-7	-	TGTGCCAGCAGCGGGACAGCCGCCTACGAGCAGTACTTC	CASSGTAAYEQYF
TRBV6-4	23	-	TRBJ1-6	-	TGTGCCAGCAGTGACTCCTTATCGAGACAGGTGGTCTGCAGGGTCCTCTCTAATTCACCCCTCCACTTT	CASSDSLSRQVVCRVLSNSPLHF
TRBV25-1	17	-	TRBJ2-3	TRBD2	TGTGCCAGCAATCCTGGCCGGACTAGCGTCTCCCGGAATACGCAGTATTTT	CASNPGRTSVSRNTQYF
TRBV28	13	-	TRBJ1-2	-	TGTGCCAGCAGTTTGACAAATAACTATGGCTACACCTTC	CASSLTNNYGYTF
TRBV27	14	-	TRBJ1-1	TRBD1	TGTGCCAGCGGGAGGGCAGGGGGCCACACTGAAGCTTTCTTT	CASGRAGGHTEAFF
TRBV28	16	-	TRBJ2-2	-	TGTGCCAGCAGTTTATACGGCAATACGAACACCGGGGAGCTGTTTTTT	CASSLYGNTNTGELFF